The sequence of this TCR beta chain was determined in a study of T-cell reconstitution after alpha-beta-depleted transplantation in children. Using unique molecular identifiers, the investigators prepared the TCRbeta library. TCRdb used MiXCR to reprocess the PCR reads, holding one entry per CDR3 protein. The sample includes about 340,000 distinct CDR3 sequences, about a tenth of them seen just once. This CDR3 comprises 15 residues. V was cut by 0 bases and J by 3 bases, with 11 bases left in between. The germline V gene encodes CDR1 SEHNR and CDR2 FQNEAQ (reference sequence). The chain is built from TRBV7-9 and TRBJ2-5, with D perhaps matching TRBD1 or TRBD2 (5 bases each). The receptor was derived from a human donor who donated a stem cell graft to a child with acute lymphoblastic leukemia. The specimen comprised PBMCs from the stem cell graft donor, sampled from the stem cell graft. The CDR3: CASSLAWDGKETQYF. The CDR3 bases are TGTGCCAGCAGCTTAGCATGGGACGGGAAAGAGACCCAGTACTTC.